This T cell receptor (beta chain) came from a study of T cells of healthy individuals. The germline V and J ends were trimmed by 6 bases and 2 bases, with 12 bases remaining between them. This CDR3 comprises 13 residues. The germline gives CDR1 DFQATT, CDR2 SNEGSKA (reference sequence). This clonotype was observed a handful of times. TCRdb used MiXCR to reprocess the 5' RACE reads, holding one entry per CDR3 protein. The sample carries about 60,000 distinct CDR3 sequences, about 16% recorded once. This receptor was identified in a human donor in good health. The V gene is TRBV20-1, the J gene TRBJ2-3; a possible D gene is TRBD2 (6 bases). The CDR3 spells CSALSGPTDTQYF. DNA for the CDR3: TGCAGTGCCCTCAGCGGGCCCACAGATACGCAGTATTTT.